This T cell receptor (beta chain) came from a study of cytomegalovirus exposure and HLA in healthy donors. A multiplex PCR was run with 60 Vbeta primers and 13 Jbeta primers. Only in-frame clones appear in the TCRdb table, and some are missing; sequencing was by immunoSEQ multiplex PCR. Of 80,000 to 100,000 clones detected, around 70% appear once; the ten largest clones hold 1.2%. The CDR3 runs to 15 residues. CDR1 SNHLY and CDR2 FYNNEI come from the germline V gene. V gave up 4 bases and J gave up 4 bases; unmatched junction bases: 6. The sequencing input was PBMCs. V and J are TRBV2 and TRBJ1-3, with 8 bases aligning to TRBD1. This receptor was identified in a female donor in good health and CMV-seronegative. CDR3 sequence reads: CASSAQGAKGNTIYF. Written as DNA, the CDR3 is TGTGCCAGCAGTGCCCAGGGGGCGAAAGGAAACACCATATATTTT.